This entry features one T cell receptor (beta chain) sequence. No antigen is known for it. No much larger clonotype is one base removed from it; base qualities were not supplied. This entry belongs to a study of blood T cell repertoires in COVID-19 (dated by TCRdb to between 2020 and 2021). Study-wide context: The collaborator samples originated in the United States, Italy and Spain and spanned the acute and convalescent phases of COVID-19. The prospective study material was composed of cDNA or gDNA derived from T cells, B-cell-depleted T cells, or PBMCs. Deeply sampled blood TCRbeta repertoires from subjects exposed to, actively infected with, or recovered from COVID-19 were included in the dataset. A freely available public database, intended as a resource for researchers studying the immune response to SARS-CoV-2, is where the repertoires were released. Samples were obtained from the ongoing ImmuneRACE study (first 160 participants) and from over a thousand subjects provided by 6 global collaborators. Sample metadata almost always included a de-identified subject ID, COVID-19 status, age in years and sex. Where available, HLA class I and class II types were obtained from metadata supplied by the sample provider rather than from assay-based typing. The full study reports these points: How much clinical and demographic metadata was included differed by source and by participant, and the metadata was provided uncurated.

The collaborating institutions used their own protocols to collect whole blood in K2EDTA tubes. For TCRbeta analysis, collaborators shipped samples in one of three forms: frozen whole blood, isolated PBMCs, or DNA extracted from either of those sample types. TCRbeta CDR3 regions were amplified from genomic DNA using the immunoSEQ Assay, a bias-controlled multiplex PCR. In the source study's methods: The number of nucleated cells in each sample was estimated from the amplification of reference gene primers within the assay. To quantify the absolute abundance of each unique TCRbeta CDR3 rearrangement, sequence reads were collapsed and filtered. For each sample, productive Simpson clonality was calculated as the square root of Simpson's diversity index across productive rearrangements. TCRdb obtained this table from immuneACCESS and retained in-frame rearrangements with V and J assigned. These tables miss some clones; where compared with another copy, unresolved V genes account for less than half of the shortfall, and the remainder is unexplained. V and J calls and clone size are given by that table; D and trimming were obtained from the DNA. The sample includes 100,000 or so clones, with 70% to 90% observed a single time. The ten largest clones take up around 20% of the sample.

Spanning cysteine to phenylalanine, the CDR3 consists of 16 amino acids. Only the CDR3 part of the read is kept: 48 bases, read in frame from the first base. Via the germline V gene (reference sequence), CDR1 is LNHDA and CDR2 SQIVND. Germline trimming: 6 bases from V, 1 base from J; junction bases outside gene matches: 4. Here the chain combines TRBV19 and TRBJ2-3; 13 junctional bases match TRBD2. The receptor's source is a human donor in a cohort sampled during active COVID-19. The sample comprised peripheral blood. The bases are TGTGCCAGTAGCCGTGGGACTAGCGGGGGCACAGATACGCAGTATTTT. It encodes CASSRGTSGGTDTQYF. Extended through the reference TRBV19 and TRBJ2-3 proteins, this CDR3 yields the full variable domain: DGGITQSPKYLFRKEGQNVTLSCEQNLNHDAMYWYRQDPGQGLRLIYYSQIVNDFQKGDIAEGYSVSREKKESFPLTVTSAQKNPTAFYLCASSRGTSGGTDTQYFGPGTRLTVL.